This paragraph reports one T cell receptor (beta chain). These data are taken from a study of technical replicates of blood from a few donors. The assay was immunoSEQ multiplex PCR, and TCRdb's table has in-frame clones only and misses some. The sample has approximately 80,000 clones, roughly 90% seen once. Trimming took 7 bases from V and 5 from J; bases not matched to a gene: 21. Germline CDR1 reads SNHLY; CDR2 reads FYNNEI. This CDR3 has 18 residues. V and J are TRBV2 and TRBJ2-5, with TRBD2 matching over 8 bases. The source is a human donor in good health. The sample comprised T cells isolated from PBMCs. The CDR3 sequence: CASTRPSGGAVQWETQYF. The CDR3 DNA sequence: TGTGCCAGCACCCGACCCTCGGGAGGGGCCGTACAGTGGGAGACCCAGTACTTC.